The rows below give T cell receptor beta chains drawn from one sample of a study of blood T cell repertoires in COVID-19. The repertoire was sequenced with immunoSEQ multiplex PCR; TCRdb's copy has only in-frame clones and lacks some. The table lists fewer than 350,000 clones, about 91% of them singletons. Sequenced material: PBMCs or T cells enriched from blood (not recorded which). These receptors all come from a woman aged 40 to 55 who had recovered from COVID-19. CDR3s include the opening cysteine and the closing phenylalanine or tryptophan. The D gene is left open where the match is weak. Only some rows state a clone size, as once, few, many or a class for expanded clones.

CDR3 protein: CASSRDTADTGELFF; CDR3 DNA: TGTGCCAGCAGTCGGGACACGGCCGACACCGGGGAGCTGTTTTTT; clone size: NA; V gene: TRBV6-2/TRBV6-3; D gene: NA; J gene: TRBJ2-2
CDR3 protein: CASAQLAGELFF; CDR3 DNA: TGTGCCAGCGCCCAACTGGCCGGGGAGCTGTTTTTT; clone size: NA; V gene: TRBV11-2; D gene: NA; J gene: TRBJ2-2
CDR3 protein: CASSIPPGQGSRGAFF; CDR3 DNA: TGTGCCAGCAGCATTCCACCGGGACAGGGGTCCAGGGGAGCTTTCTTT; clone size: NA; V gene: TRBV6-2/TRBV6-3; D gene: TRBD1; J gene: TRBJ1-1
CDR3 protein: CAWSGSHTEAFF; CDR3 DNA: TGTGCCTGGAGTGGCAGTCACACTGAAGCTTTCTTT; clone size: NA; V gene: TRBV30; D gene: NA; J gene: TRBJ1-1
CDR3 protein: CASSVGGTGSSPLHF; CDR3 DNA: TGTGCCAGCAGCGTAGGTGGGACAGGGTCTTCACCCCTCCACTTT; clone size: NA; V gene: TRBV9; D gene: TRBD1; J gene: TRBJ1-6
CDR3 protein: CASSIDREPGSPLHF; CDR3 DNA: TGTGCCAGTAGTATAGATCGAGAACCCGGGTCACCCCTCCACTTT; clone size: NA; V gene: TRBV19; D gene: NA; J gene: TRBJ1-6
CDR3 protein: CASSRTGVEANYGYTF; CDR3 DNA: TGTGCCAGCTCCCGGACAGGGGTCGAAGCTAACTATGGCTACACCTTC; clone size: NA; V gene: TRBV18; D gene: TRBD1; J gene: TRBJ1-2
CDR3 protein: CASSLRTANEKLFF; CDR3 DNA: TGTGCCAGCTCACTACGGACAGCTAATGAAAAACTGTTTTTT; clone size: NA; V gene: TRBV18; D gene: NA; J gene: TRBJ1-4
CDR3 protein: CASSPDRGRETQYF; CDR3 DNA: TGTGCCAGCAGCCCCGACAGGGGGCGGGAGACCCAGTACTTC; clone size: NA; V gene: TRBV2; D gene: TRBD1; J gene: TRBJ2-5
CDR3 protein: CAISEGPRGNYGYTF; CDR3 DNA: TGTGCCATCAGTGAAGGCCCTAGGGGCAACTATGGCTACACCTTC; clone size: NA; V gene: TRBV10-3; D gene: NA; J gene: TRBJ1-2
CDR3 protein: CASSSSSGRNVDTQYF; CDR3 DNA: TGTGCCAGCAGTTCATCTAGCGGGAGAAATGTAGATACGCAGTATTTT; clone size: NA; V gene: TRBV6-5; D gene: TRBD2; J gene: TRBJ2-3
CDR3 protein: CASSPGGQPNSPLHF; CDR3 DNA: TGTGCCAGCAGCCCCGGGGGACAGCCCAATTCACCCCTCCACTTT; clone size: NA; V gene: TRBV7-2; D gene: TRBD1; J gene: TRBJ1-6
CDR3 protein: CSVDLGLEKLFF; CDR3 DNA: TGCAGCGTTGACCTTGGACTAGAGAAGCTGTTTTTT; clone size: NA; V gene: TRBV29-1; D gene: TRBD2; J gene: TRBJ2-2
CDR3 protein: CASSSPPRSYEQYF; CDR3 DNA: TGTGCCAGCAGTTCGCCGCCGAGGTCCTACGAGCAGTACTTC; clone size: NA; V gene: TRBV28; D gene: NA; J gene: TRBJ2-7
CDR3 protein: CASSPRTGEAFF; CDR3 DNA: TGTGCCAGTAGTCCTCGAACAGGTGAAGCTTTCTTT; clone size: NA; V gene: TRBV19; D gene: NA; J gene: TRBJ1-1
CDR3 protein: CASSLGQTTYNEQFF; CDR3 DNA: TGTGCCAGTTCTTTGGGACAGACAACCTACAATGAGCAGTTCTTC; clone size: NA; V gene: TRBV7-3; D gene: TRBD1; J gene: TRBJ2-1
CDR3 protein: CASSPYPAGLWEKLFF; CDR3 DNA: TGTGCCAGCTCACCGTACCCGGCAGGGTTGTGGGAAAAACTGTTTTTT; clone size: NA; V gene: TRBV18; D gene: NA; J gene: TRBJ1-4
CDR3 protein: CASSKDRGRFQPQHF; CDR3 DNA: TGTGCCAGCAGCAAGGACAGGGGGCGTTTCCAGCCCCAGCATTTT; clone size: NA; V gene: TRBV5-5; D gene: TRBD1; J gene: TRBJ1-5
CDR3 protein: CSVLSGRSSYEQYF; CDR3 DNA: TGCAGCGTTCTTAGCGGGAGGTCCTCCTACGAGCAGTACTTC; clone size: once; V gene: TRBV29-1; D gene: TRBD2; J gene: TRBJ2-7
CDR3 protein: CASTRTKQLAENTGELFF; CDR3 DNA: TGTGCCAGCACGCGAACCAAGCAACTAGCGGAAAACACCGGGGAGCTGTTTTTT; clone size: NA; V gene: TRBV2; D gene: TRBD2; J gene: TRBJ2-2
CDR3 protein: CASTRTGYNEQFF; CDR3 DNA: TGTGCCAGCACCCGGACAGGGTATAATGAGCAGTTCTTC; clone size: NA; V gene: TRBV27; D gene: TRBD1; J gene: TRBJ2-1
CDR3 protein: CASRPNSNQPQHF; CDR3 DNA: TGTGCCAGCAGACCTAATAGCAATCAGCCCCAGCATTTT; clone size: NA; V gene: TRBV6-5; D gene: NA; J gene: TRBJ1-5
CDR3 protein: CASSEAPTNRGRTYEQYF; CDR3 DNA: TGTGCCAGCAGTGAAGCTCCCACAAACAGGGGTCGGACCTACGAGCAGTACTTC; clone size: few; V gene: TRBV6-1; D gene: TRBD1; J gene: TRBJ2-7
CDR3 protein: CATSKELAVSTDTQYF; CDR3 DNA: TGTGCCACCAGCAAGGAGCTAGCGGTTAGCACAGATACGCAGTATTTT; clone size: NA; V gene: TRBV15; D gene: TRBD2; J gene: TRBJ2-3
CDR3 protein: CAISDDRQVAGELFF; CDR3 DNA: TGTGCCATCAGTGACGACCGACAGGTGGCCGGGGAGCTGTTTTTT; clone size: NA; V gene: TRBV10-3; D gene: NA; J gene: TRBJ2-2
CDR3 protein: CASSSRQGAWNGELFF; CDR3 DNA: TGTGCCAGCAGCTCGCGACAGGGAGCTTGGAACGGGGAGCTGTTTTTT; clone size: NA; V gene: TRBV7-2; D gene: TRBD1; J gene: TRBJ2-2
CDR3 protein: CASRAGQGSYNEQFF; CDR3 DNA: TGTGCCAGCAGGGCGGGACAGGGTTCCTACAATGAGCAGTTCTTC; clone size: NA; V gene: TRBV6-5; D gene: TRBD1; J gene: TRBJ2-1
CDR3 protein: CATSDLRGSATDTQYF; CDR3 DNA: TGTGCCACCAGTGATTTACGGGGGAGCGCCACAGATACGCAGTATTTT; clone size: NA; V gene: TRBV24-1; D gene: NA; J gene: TRBJ2-3
CDR3 protein: CAAGPGNQPQHF; CDR3 DNA: TGTGCCGCGGGGCCGGGCAATCAGCCCCAGCATTTT; clone size: many; V gene: TRBV19; D gene: NA; J gene: TRBJ1-5
CDR3 protein: CASSPGIVTKTQYF; CDR3 DNA: TGTGCCAGCAGTCCGGGGATCGTGACAAAGACCCAGTACTTC; clone size: NA; V gene: TRBV27; D gene: NA; J gene: TRBJ2-5
CDR3 protein: CASSLQGATRSEKLFF; CDR3 DNA: TGTGCCAGCAGCCTGCAGGGGGCAACGCGGAGTGAAAAACTGTTTTTT; clone size: NA; V gene: TRBV6-2/TRBV6-3; D gene: TRBD1; J gene: TRBJ1-4
CDR3 protein: CASSLTGRGQETQYF; CDR3 DNA: TGTGCCAGCAGTTTAACCGGTAGAGGGCAAGAGACCCAGTACTTC; clone size: NA; V gene: TRBV27; D gene: NA; J gene: TRBJ2-5
CDR3 protein: CASRRHTGTDNEKLFF; CDR3 DNA: TGTGCCAGCAGGCGACACACCGGGACAGATAATGAAAAACTGTTTTTT; clone size: NA; V gene: TRBV27; D gene: TRBD1; J gene: TRBJ1-4
CDR3 protein: CASSLLGRGQYTEAFF; CDR3 DNA: TGTGCCAGCAGCTTGTTAGGCAGGGGACAGTACACTGAAGCTTTCTTT; clone size: few; V gene: TRBV5-4; D gene: TRBD1; J gene: TRBJ1-1
CDR3 protein: CASSAARDRALGYTF; CDR3 DNA: TGTGCCAGCAGCGCAGCCCGGGACAGGGCCCTCGGCTACACCTTC; clone size: NA; V gene: TRBV7-9; D gene: TRBD1; J gene: TRBJ1-2
CDR3 protein: CASSQDRRGYEQYF; CDR3 DNA: TGCGCCAGCAGCCAGGACCGAAGGGGCTACGAGCAGTACTTC; clone size: NA; V gene: TRBV4-3; D gene: NA; J gene: TRBJ2-7
CDR3 protein: CASSQLGGGDEQFF; CDR3 DNA: TGTGCCAGCAGCCAGCTAGGGGGAGGGGATGAGCAGTTCTTC; clone size: NA; V gene: TRBV7-2; D gene: NA; J gene: TRBJ2-1
CDR3 protein: CASSAGQVGETQYF; CDR3 DNA: TGTGCCAGTAGTGCCGGACAGGTGGGAGAGACCCAGTACTTC; clone size: NA; V gene: TRBV19; D gene: TRBD1; J gene: TRBJ2-5
CDR3 protein: CASSQDKGAAQPQHF; CDR3 DNA: TGTGCCAGCAGCCAAGATAAAGGGGCCGCTCAGCCCCAGCATTTT; clone size: NA; V gene: TRBV3-1/TRBV3-2; D gene: NA; J gene: TRBJ1-5
CDR3 protein: CASTFTSGGYNEQFF; CDR3 DNA: TGTGCCAGCACGTTCACTAGCGGGGGCTACAATGAGCAGTTCTTC; clone size: NA; V gene: TRBV28; D gene: TRBD2; J gene: TRBJ2-1
CDR3 protein: CASGRYPGGDTQYF; CDR3 DNA: TGTGCTAGTGGCCGATACCCAGGGGGAGATACGCAGTATTTT; clone size: NA; V gene: TRBV12-5; D gene: TRBD1; J gene: TRBJ2-3
CDR3 protein: CASTLRGGDSPLHF; CDR3 DNA: TGTGCCAGCACCCTCCGGGGGGGGGATTCACCCCTCCACTTT; clone size: NA; V gene: TRBV2; D gene: NA; J gene: TRBJ1-6
CDR3 protein: CASSHTTGGTEAFF; CDR3 DNA: TGCGCCAGCAGCCATACAACAGGGGGCACTGAAGCTTTCTTT; clone size: few; V gene: TRBV4-1; D gene: TRBD1; J gene: TRBJ1-1
CDR3 protein: CASRQQGVNYGYTF; CDR3 DNA: TGTGCCAGCAGACAGCAGGGGGTTAACTATGGCTACACCTTC; clone size: once; V gene: TRBV6-5; D gene: TRBD1; J gene: TRBJ1-2
CDR3 protein: CASSIDPWDSFYGYTF; CDR3 DNA: TGTGCCAGTAGTATAGATCCCTGGGACAGCTTCTATGGCTACACCTTC; clone size: few; V gene: TRBV19; D gene: TRBD1; J gene: TRBJ1-2
CDR3 protein: CASSIGVGGDGYTF; CDR3 DNA: TGTGCCAGTAGTATAGGGGTGGGGGGAGACGGCTACACCTTC; clone size: NA; V gene: TRBV19; D gene: NA; J gene: TRBJ1-2
CDR3 protein: CASSLLGGYGYTF; CDR3 DNA: TGTGCCAGCAGCTTACTAGGGGGCTATGGCTACACCTTC; clone size: NA; V gene: TRBV7-2; D gene: NA; J gene: TRBJ1-2
CDR3 protein: CASSQSGNNQPQHF; CDR3 DNA: TGTGCCAGCAGCCAGTCAGGAAACAATCAGCCCCAGCATTTT; clone size: NA; V gene: TRBV3-1/TRBV3-2; D gene: NA; J gene: TRBJ1-5